The clone carrying this TCR beta chain was observed a few times. The sample is drawn from a study of blood T cell repertoires in COVID-19. Overall study context: Specimens from acute and convalescent COVID-19 originated in the United States, Italy and Spain. T cells, B-cell-depleted T cells, or PBMCs supplied cDNA or gDNA.

Trimming took 2 bases from V and 2 from J, leaving 10 bases between them. The CDR3 spans 15 residues. In the original processing: Nucleated cell number was recorded as an estimate derived from reference gene primer amplification. The repertoire was sequenced with immunoSEQ multiplex PCR; TCRdb's copy has only in-frame clones and lacks some. That table is the source of V, J and clone size, and D and trimming were worked out from the DNA. The repertoire holds over 100,000 clones, with around 82% as singletons. Material: peripheral blood. The chain carries TRBV23-1 and TRBJ1-3; D might be TRBD1 (6 bases). TRBV23-1 falls under the ORF class, with uncertain function. The origin of this receptor is a woman in her fifties or sixties with acute or convalescent COVID-19. The CDR3 DNA reads TGCGCCAGCAGTCAAGGGGCAGGGGCTGGAAACACCATATATTTT. Its translation: CASSQGAGAGNTIYF.